The 22 T cell receptor beta chains below all came from one sample that was sequenced in a study of T-cell memory formation after mild COVID-19. TCRdb passed the 5' RACE reads through MiXCR, listing each CDR3 protein once. The sample has around 300,000 distinct CDR3 sequences; approximately 20% are singletons. Sequenced material: PBMCs or a T cell subset sorted from them (not recorded which). The receptors originated from a man in his late teens or twenties who had mild COVID-19 (a few samples of this study predate the infection). Cell type and time point are not known.

The V gene is TRBV5-6, the J gene TRBJ2-1; D unresolved. CDR3 length: 14 residues. From germline, CDR1 is SGHDT and CDR2 YYEEEE. Trimming left V 3 bases short and J 4 bases short, with 11 bases between. The CDR3 here is CASSSRGRYNEQFF. The CDR3 DNA reads TGTGCCAGCAGCTCACGTGGACGGTACAATGAGCAGTTCTTC.

The chain links TRBV6-2 or TRBV6-3 to TRBJ1-2; D gene unclear. The germline V gene encodes CDR1 MNHEY and CDR2 SVGEGT. This CDR3 has 15 amino acids. Trimming cost V 5 bases and J 4 bases, with 17 bases left between them. The CDR3 reads CASSAQRTAPYGYTF. In DNA, the CDR3 is TGTGCCAGCAGTGCGCAACGGACCGCACCCTATGGCTACACCTTC.

The chain combines TRBV20-1 with TRBJ1-2; 9 bases agree with TRBD1. V dropped 4 bases and J dropped 3; count of bases not matched to a gene: 18. The CDR3 contains 18 residues. Germline V gene lookup returns CDR1 DFQATT and CDR2 SNEGSKA (reference sequence). The CDR3 nucleotides read TGCAGTGCTATTGGCGCTGGAGGTCGGGACAGGGAATACTATGGCTACACCTTC. It specifies CSAIGAGGRDREYYGYTF.

The chain uses TRBV29-1 and TRBJ1-1; D gene uncertain. The germline V and J ends were trimmed by 0 bases and 0 bases, with 5 bases remaining between them. The CDR3 spans 13 residues. Germline V gene data show CDR1 as SQVTM and CDR2 as ANQGSEA. CDR3 sequence reads: CSVEDGMNTEAFF. The DNA for the CDR3 is TGCAGCGTTGAAGATGGTATGAACACTGAAGCTTTCTTT. The variable domain in full, completed from reference TRBV29-1 and TRBJ1-1, reads SAVISQKPSRDICQRGTSLTIQCQVDSQVTMMFWYRQQPGQSLTLIATANQGSEATYESGFVIDKFPISRPNLTFSTLTVSNMSPEDSSIYLCSVEDGMNTEAFFGQGTRLTVV.

This clonotype was counted ten times or more. This chain uses TRBV7-9 with TRBJ2-1; the D gene could be TRBD1 or TRBD2 (6 bases each). V lost 5 bases, J lost 13 bases, and 12 bases lay in between. The germline V gene encodes CDR1 SEHNR and CDR2 FQNEAQ (reference sequence). This CDR3 has 11 residues. The CDR3 DNA is TGTGCCAGCAGCCCCGGAGGGGGACAGTTCTTC. It is translated as CASSPGGGQFF. The whole variable domain, filled in from reference TRBV7-9 and TRBJ2-1, reads DTGVSQNPRHKITKRGQNVTFRCDPISEHNRLYWYRQTLGQGPEFLTYFQNEAQLEKSRLLSDRFSAERPKGSFSTLEIQRTEQGDSAMYLCASSPGGGQFFGPGTRLTVL.

The chain employs TRBV4-2 and TRBJ1-2, with D maybe TRBD1 (6 bases). Germline CDR1 LGHNA, CDR2 YNFKEQ. The CDR3 is 15 residues long. V was cut by 4 bases and J by 4 bases, with 16 bases left in between. The CDR3 bases are TGTGCCAGCAGCCCTCTAGGACAGTCCCGCTATGGCTACACCTTC. It yields the protein CASSPLGQSRYGYTF.

This chain connects TRBV14 to TRBJ2-2; TRBD2 agrees at 11 bases. CDR1 and CDR2 (germline): SGHDN, FVKESK. The V gene end was trimmed by 3 bases and the J gene end by 4 bases; junction bases not matched to a gene: 16. The CDR3 length is 20 residues. CDR3 residues: CASSQTPLSSGGKLTGELFF. CDR3 coding DNA: TGTGCCAGCAGCCAGACCCCCCTGTCTAGCGGGGGGAAACTCACCGGGGAGCTGTTTTTT.

This clonotype was seen at least ten times. The chain employs TRBV7-2 and TRBJ2-7; D remains unclear. V lost 1 base, J lost 0 bases, and 10 bases lay in between. Per germline, CDR1 SGHTA and CDR2 FQGNSA. The CDR3 extends over 15 amino acids. In DNA form, the CDR3 reads TGTGCCAGCAGCTTAGTTGCGGTGGACTCCTACGAGCAGTACTTC. Translated: CASSLVAVDSYEQYF.

Only a few counts were recorded for this clonotype. This chain uses TRBV3-1 with TRBJ2-7, with D unresolved. CDR1 is LGHDT, CDR2 YNNKEL, per germline (reference sequence). The CDR3 is made up of 14 amino acids. Trimming removed 0 bases from V and 6 bases from J, with 12 bases in between. CDR3 region: CASSQDPFTGEQYF. Written as DNA, the CDR3 is TGTGCCAGCAGCCAAGATCCCTTTACCGGCGAGCAGTACTTC.

This clonotype was observed a few times. This chain connects TRBV10-3 to TRBJ2-7; possibly TRBD1 for D (5 bases). CDR1 and CDR2 (germline): ENHRY, SYGVKD. V was pared by 0 bases and J by 4 bases, with 16 bases between. The CDR3 totals 16 residues. CDR3 protein: CAISESARADTYEQYV. The CDR3 nucleotides read TGTGCCATCAGTGAGTCAGCCAGGGCAGATACGTACGAGCAGTACGTC.

The chain joins TRBV3-1 to TRBJ1-3; TRBD1 might be the D (5 bases). Germline loops: CDR1 LGHDT, CDR2 YNNKEL (reference sequence). This CDR3 spans 16 amino acids. Trimming shortened V by 0 bases and J by 1 base, and 10 bases separated the two germline ends. CDR3 sequence (DNA): TGTGCCAGCAGCCAAGATTACGGGGCGTCTGGAAACACCATATATTTT. It specifies CASSQDYGASGNTIYF.

The chain recombines TRBV3-1 with TRBJ2-7, with unresolved D. The CDR3 consists of 17 residues. CDR1 is LGHDT and CDR2 is YNNKEL in the germline V gene (reference sequence). V was clipped by 0 bases and J by 0 bases, with 15 bases between them. CDR3 sequence: CASSQETSVPGSYEQYV. CDR3 nucleotide sequence: TGTGCCAGCAGCCAAGAAACTTCGGTGCCGGGCTCCTACGAGCAGTACGTC.

V is TRBV5-6 and J is TRBJ1-2; a weak D match, TRBD1 (5 bases). V lost 7 bases and J lost 13, with 29 bases in between. Per the germline V gene, CDR1 is SGHDT and CDR2 is YYEEEE. The CDR3 has 15 amino acids. The CDR3 nucleotides are TGTGCCAGCCTAGGATCTCCCGGGACCCACAGCGTGGGCACCTTC. It encodes CASLGSPGTHSVGTF.

The gene calls are TRBV2 and TRBJ1-1; the D gene is possibly TRBD1 (5 bases). Trimming shortened V by 5 bases and J by 8 bases, and 12 bases separated the two germline ends. This CDR3 region has 12 residues. Germline values: CDR1 SNHLY, CDR2 FYNNEI. The DNA of the CDR3 is TGTGCCAGCAGTTTCGGGGCATTAGAAGCTTTCTTT. This encodes CASSFGALEAFF.

The chain couples TRBV5-6 to TRBJ2-1; unclear D gene. The germline V and J ends were trimmed by 4 bases and 1 base, with 15 bases remaining between them. Germline lookup yields CDR1 SGHDT and CDR2 YYEEEE. The CDR3 loop spans 16 amino acids. The DNA of the CDR3 is TGTGCCAGCAGCGCTACACGCCACCTTTCCTACAATGAGCAGTTCTTC. Translating gives CASSATRHLSYNEQFF.

The genes are TRBV4-2 and TRBJ2-1; 10 bases line up with TRBD2. The germline gives CDR1 LGHNA, CDR2 YNFKEQ. CDR3 length: 16 residues. V dropped 2 bases and J dropped 7; count of bases not matched to a gene: 8. DNA for the CDR3: TGTGCCAGCAGCCAACCACTAGCGGGGAGGGTTAATGAGCAGTTCTTC. Its translation: CASSQPLAGRVNEQFF.

The V and J genes are TRBV7-3 and TRBJ2-1; 12 nucleotides match TRBD1. This CDR3 is 14 amino acids long. CDR1 is SGHTA and CDR2 is FQGTGA in the germline V gene. V shed 5 bases, J shed 7 bases, and the junction held 3 bases outside the gene matches. For the CDR3, the DNA is TGTGCCAGCAGCCGGGACAGGGGGCGTAATGAGCAGTTCTTC. It encodes CASSRDRGRNEQFF.

This clonotype showed up many times. The chain recombines TRBV7-2 with TRBJ2-4, with D possibly TRBD1 on 5 matching bases. The CDR3 covers 16 residues. The V gene lost 2 bases and the J gene lost 2 bases, with 13 bases spanning the gap. The V gene's germline CDR1 is SGHTA and CDR2 FQGNSA. CDR3 sequence reads: CASSLMTATPKNIQYF. For the CDR3, the DNA is TGTGCCAGCAGCTTAATGACAGCGACACCCAAAAACATTCAGTACTTC.

This clonotype came up once. The chain employs TRBV20-1 and TRBJ2-7; 7 bases match TRBD2. From germline, CDR1 is DFQATT and CDR2 SNEGSKA (reference sequence). The CDR3 is made up of 13 amino acids. V lost 3 bases, J lost 5 bases, and 7 bases stayed unmatched. The CDR3 reads CSASRGVADEQYF. The CDR3, as DNA: TGCAGTGCTAGCCGGGGGGTGGCAGACGAGCAGTACTTC.

The rearrangement joins TRBV3-1 to TRBJ2-2; D unresolved. Deletions cut 3 bases from V and 0 bases from J, with 5 bases between. This CDR3 is built from 14 residues. Germline lookup yields CDR1 LGHDT and CDR2 YNNKEL (reference sequence). In DNA form, the CDR3 reads TGTGCCAGCAGCCAGACGTCGAACACCGGGGAGCTGTTTTTT. Amino acids: CASSQTSNTGELFF.

This chain uses TRBV6-6 with TRBJ2-5; D is tentatively TRBD1 or TRBD2 (5 bases each). CDR3 size: 15 residues. Germline loops: CDR1 MNHNY, CDR2 SVGAGI (reference sequence). V was pared by 7 bases and J by 2 bases, with 17 bases between. The CDR3 DNA reads as TGTGCCAGCACCGGGGCGAGACAGTTTCAAGAGACCCAGTACTTC. Its translation is CASTGARQFQETQYF.

V and J are TRBV5-1 and TRBJ1-1; D unclear. CDR1 is SGHRS and CDR2 is YFSETQ in the germline V gene. This CDR3 has 13 residues. V gave up 2 bases and J gave up 5 bases, with 10 bases separating them. CDR3 nucleotides: TGCGCCAGCAGCTTCGAGGTACGGACTGAAGCTTTCTTT. This encodes CASSFEVRTEAFF.